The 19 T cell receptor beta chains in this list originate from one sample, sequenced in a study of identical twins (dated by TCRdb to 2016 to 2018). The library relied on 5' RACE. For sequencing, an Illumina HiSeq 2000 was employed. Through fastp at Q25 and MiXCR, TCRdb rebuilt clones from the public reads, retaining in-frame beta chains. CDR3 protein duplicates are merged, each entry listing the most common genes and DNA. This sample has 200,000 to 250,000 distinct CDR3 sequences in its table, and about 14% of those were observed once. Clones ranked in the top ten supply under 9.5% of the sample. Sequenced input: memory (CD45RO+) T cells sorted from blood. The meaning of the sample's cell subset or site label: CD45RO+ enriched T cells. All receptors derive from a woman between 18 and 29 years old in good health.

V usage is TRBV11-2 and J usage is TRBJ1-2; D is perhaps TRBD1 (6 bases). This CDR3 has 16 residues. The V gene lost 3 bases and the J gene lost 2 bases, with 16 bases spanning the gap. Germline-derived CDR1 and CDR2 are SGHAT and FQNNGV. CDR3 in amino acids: CASSLTTPGENYGYTF. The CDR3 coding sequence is TGTGCCAGCAGCTTGACTACCCCAGGGGAGAACTATGGCTACACCTTC.

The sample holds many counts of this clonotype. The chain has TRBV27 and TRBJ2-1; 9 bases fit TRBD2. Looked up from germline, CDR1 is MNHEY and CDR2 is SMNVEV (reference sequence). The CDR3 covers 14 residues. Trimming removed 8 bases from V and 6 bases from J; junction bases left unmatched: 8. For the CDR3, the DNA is TGTGCCAGCGTCACCGGCGGGGGGGCCAATGAGCAGTTCTTC. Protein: CASVTGGGANEQFF.

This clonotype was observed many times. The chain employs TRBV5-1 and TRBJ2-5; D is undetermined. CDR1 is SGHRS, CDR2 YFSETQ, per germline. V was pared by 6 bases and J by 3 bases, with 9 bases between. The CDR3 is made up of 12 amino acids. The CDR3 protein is CASKPSEETQYF. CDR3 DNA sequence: TGCGCCAGCAAACCCAGTGAAGAGACCCAGTACTTC.

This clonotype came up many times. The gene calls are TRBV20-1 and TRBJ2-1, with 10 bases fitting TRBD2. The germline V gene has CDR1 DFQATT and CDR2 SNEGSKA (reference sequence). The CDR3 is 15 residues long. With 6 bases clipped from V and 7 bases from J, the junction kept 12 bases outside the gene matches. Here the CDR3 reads CSARDGASGSNEQFF. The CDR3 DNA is TGCAGTGCACGCGATGGGGCTAGCGGGAGTAATGAGCAGTTCTTC.

The CDR3 loop is CSASTGGKGGYTF. CDR3 sequence (DNA): TGCAGTGCTAGCACGGGGGGGAAGGGTGGCTACACCTTC. The V and J genes are TRBV20-1 and TRBJ1-2; a weak D match, TRBD1 (5 bases). The V gene lost 3 bases and the J gene lost 7 bases, with 15 bases spanning the gap. This CDR3 region has 13 residues. The germline gives CDR1 DFQATT, CDR2 SNEGSKA (reference sequence).

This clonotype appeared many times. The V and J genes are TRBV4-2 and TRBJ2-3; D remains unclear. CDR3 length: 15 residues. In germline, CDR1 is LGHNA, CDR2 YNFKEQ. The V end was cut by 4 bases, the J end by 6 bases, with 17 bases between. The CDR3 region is CASSPINPEVDTQYF. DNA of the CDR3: TGTGCCAGCAGCCCGATAAACCCTGAGGTGGATACGCAGTATTTT.

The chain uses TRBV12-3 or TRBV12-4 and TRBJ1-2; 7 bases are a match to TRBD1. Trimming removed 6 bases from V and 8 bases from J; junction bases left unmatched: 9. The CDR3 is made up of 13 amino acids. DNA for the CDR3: TGTGCCAGCAGACGACAGGGAGCTGGGGGCTACACCTTC. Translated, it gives CASRRQGAGGYTF.

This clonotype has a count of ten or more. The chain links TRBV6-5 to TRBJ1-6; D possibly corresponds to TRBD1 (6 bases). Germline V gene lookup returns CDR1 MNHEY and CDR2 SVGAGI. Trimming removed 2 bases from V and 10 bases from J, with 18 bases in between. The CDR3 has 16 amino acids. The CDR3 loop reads CASSYTQQGVGSPLHF. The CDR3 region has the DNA TGTGCCAGCAGTTACACCCAACAGGGAGTGGGATCACCCCTCCACTTT.

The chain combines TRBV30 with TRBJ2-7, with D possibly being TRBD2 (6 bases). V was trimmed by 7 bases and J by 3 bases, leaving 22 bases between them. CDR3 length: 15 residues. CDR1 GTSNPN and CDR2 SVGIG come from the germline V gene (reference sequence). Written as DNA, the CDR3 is TGTGCCTCCTCGTGGCGGGGCATCTTTGTCTACGAGCAGTACTTC. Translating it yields CASSWRGIFVYEQYF.

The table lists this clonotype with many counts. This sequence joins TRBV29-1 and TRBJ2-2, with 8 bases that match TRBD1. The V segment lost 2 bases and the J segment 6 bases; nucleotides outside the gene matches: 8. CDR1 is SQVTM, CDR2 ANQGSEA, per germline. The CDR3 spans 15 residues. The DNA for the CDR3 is TGCAGCGTTGAACCGCGGACAGGGTTCGCCGGGGAGCTGTTTTTT. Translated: CSVEPRTGFAGELFF.

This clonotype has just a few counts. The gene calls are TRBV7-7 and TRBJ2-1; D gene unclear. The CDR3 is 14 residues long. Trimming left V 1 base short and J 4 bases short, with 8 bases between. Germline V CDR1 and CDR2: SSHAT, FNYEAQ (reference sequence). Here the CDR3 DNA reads TGTGCCAGCAGCTTAGATGACACTTACAATGAGCAGTTCTTC. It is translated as CASSLDDTYNEQFF.

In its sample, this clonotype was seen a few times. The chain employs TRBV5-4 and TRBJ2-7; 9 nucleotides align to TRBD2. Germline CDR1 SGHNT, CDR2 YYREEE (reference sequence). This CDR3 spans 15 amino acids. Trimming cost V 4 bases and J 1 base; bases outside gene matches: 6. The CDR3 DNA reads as TGTGCCAGCAGCCGTAGCGGGGGCATATCCTACGAGCAGTACTTC. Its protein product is CASSRSGGISYEQYF.

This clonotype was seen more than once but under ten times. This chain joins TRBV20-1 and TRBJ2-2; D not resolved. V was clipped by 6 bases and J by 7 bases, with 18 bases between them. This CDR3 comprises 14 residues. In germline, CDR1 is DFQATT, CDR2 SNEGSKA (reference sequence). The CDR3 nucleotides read TGCAGTGCGCCATCTCTAGGGTCGGGCGGGGAGCTGTTTTTT. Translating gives CSAPSLGSGGELFF.

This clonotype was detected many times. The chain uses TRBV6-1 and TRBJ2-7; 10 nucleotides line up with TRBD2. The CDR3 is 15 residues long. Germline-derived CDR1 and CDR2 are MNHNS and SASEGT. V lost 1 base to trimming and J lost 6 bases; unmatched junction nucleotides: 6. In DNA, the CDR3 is TGTGCCAGCAGTGAAGAACTAGCGGGGCGGGGCGAGCAGTACTTC. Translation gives CASSEELAGRGEQYF.

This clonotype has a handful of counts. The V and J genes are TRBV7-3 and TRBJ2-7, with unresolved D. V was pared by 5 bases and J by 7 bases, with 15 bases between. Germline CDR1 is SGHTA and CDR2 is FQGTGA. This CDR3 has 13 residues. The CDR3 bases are TGTGCCAGCAGCCCTGGACCTTCTAGAGAGCAGTACTTC. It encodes CASSPGPSREQYF. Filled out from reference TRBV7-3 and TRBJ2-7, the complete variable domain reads GAGVSQTPSNKVTEKGKYVELRCDPISGHTALYWYRQSLGQGPEFLIYFQGTGAADDSGLPNDRFFAVRPEGSVSTLKIQRTERGDSAVYLCASSPGPSREQYFGPGTRLTVT.

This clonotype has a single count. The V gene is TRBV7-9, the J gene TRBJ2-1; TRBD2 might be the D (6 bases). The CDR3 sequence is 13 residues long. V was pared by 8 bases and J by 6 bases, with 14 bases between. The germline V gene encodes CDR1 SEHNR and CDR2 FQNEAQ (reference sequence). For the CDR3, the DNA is TGTGCCAGCGGCCCGGGGGTACCCAATGAGCAGTTCTTC. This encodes CASGPGVPNEQFF.

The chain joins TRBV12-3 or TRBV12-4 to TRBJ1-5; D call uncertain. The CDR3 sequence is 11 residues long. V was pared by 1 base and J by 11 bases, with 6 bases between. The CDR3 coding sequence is TGTGCCAGCAGTTTAGAGCGTACCCAGCATTTT. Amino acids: CASSLERTQHF.

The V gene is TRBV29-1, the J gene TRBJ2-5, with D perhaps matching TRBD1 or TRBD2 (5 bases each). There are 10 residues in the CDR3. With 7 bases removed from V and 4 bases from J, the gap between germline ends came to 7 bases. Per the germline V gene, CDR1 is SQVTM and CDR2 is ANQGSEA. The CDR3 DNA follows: TGCAGCGGGGGGATAGAGACCCAGTACTTC. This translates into CSGGIETQYF.

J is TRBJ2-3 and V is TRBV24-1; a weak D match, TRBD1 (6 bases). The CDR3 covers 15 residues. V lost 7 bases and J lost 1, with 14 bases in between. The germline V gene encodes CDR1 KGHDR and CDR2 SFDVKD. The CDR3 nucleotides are TGTGCCACCAGCCCACGTGGGGGCGGCACAGATACGCAGTATTTT. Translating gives CATSPRGGGTDTQYF.